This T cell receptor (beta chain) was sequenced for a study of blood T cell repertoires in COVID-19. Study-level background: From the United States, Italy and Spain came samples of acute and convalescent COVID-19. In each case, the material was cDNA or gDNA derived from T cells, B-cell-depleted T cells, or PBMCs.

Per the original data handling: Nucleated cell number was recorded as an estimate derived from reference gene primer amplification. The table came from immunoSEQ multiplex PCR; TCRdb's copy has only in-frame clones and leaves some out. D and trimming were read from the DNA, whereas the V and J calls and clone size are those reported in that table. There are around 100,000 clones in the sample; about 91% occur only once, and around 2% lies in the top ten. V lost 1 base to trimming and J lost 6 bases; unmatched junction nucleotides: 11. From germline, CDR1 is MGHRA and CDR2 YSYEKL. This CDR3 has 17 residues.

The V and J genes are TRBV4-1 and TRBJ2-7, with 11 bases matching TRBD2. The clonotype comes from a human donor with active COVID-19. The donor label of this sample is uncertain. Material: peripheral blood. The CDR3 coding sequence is TGCGCCAGCAGCCAAGGTCCCGTAGCGGGGGGGCCAAGCGAGCAGTACTTC. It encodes CASSQGPVAGGPSEQYF.